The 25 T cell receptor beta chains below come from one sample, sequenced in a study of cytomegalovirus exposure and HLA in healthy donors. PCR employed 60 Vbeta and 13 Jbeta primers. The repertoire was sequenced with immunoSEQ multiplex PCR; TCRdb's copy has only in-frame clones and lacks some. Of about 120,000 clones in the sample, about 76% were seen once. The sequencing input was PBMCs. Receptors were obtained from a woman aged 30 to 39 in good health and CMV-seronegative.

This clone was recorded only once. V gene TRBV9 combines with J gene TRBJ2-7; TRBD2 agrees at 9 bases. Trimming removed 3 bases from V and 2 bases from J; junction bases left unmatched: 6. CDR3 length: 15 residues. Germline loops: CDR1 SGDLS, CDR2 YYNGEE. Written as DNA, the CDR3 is TGTGCCAGCAGCGCACTGACTAGCGGCCCCTACGAGCAGTACTTC. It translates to CASSALTSGPYEQYF.

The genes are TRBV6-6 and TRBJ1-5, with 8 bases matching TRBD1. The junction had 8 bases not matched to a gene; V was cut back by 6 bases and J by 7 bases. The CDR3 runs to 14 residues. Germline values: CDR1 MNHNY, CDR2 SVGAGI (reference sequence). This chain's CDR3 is CASSAGQGGQPQHF. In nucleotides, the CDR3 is TGTGCCAGCAGCGCCGGACAGGGTGGCCAGCCCCAGCATTTT.

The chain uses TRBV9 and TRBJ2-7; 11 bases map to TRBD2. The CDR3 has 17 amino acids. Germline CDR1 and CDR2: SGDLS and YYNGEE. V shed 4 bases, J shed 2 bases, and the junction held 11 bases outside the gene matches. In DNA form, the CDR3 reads TGTGCCAGCAGCCACCCCACCGGGACTAGCGGTACCTACGAGCAGTACTTC. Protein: CASSHPTGTSGTYEQYF.

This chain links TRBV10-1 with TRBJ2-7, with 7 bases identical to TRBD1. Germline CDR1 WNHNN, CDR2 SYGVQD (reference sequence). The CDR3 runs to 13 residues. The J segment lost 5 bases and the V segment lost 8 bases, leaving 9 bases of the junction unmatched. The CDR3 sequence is CASPRQGGDEQYF. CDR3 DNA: TGCGCCAGCCCTCGACAGGGTGGGGACGAGCAGTACTTC.

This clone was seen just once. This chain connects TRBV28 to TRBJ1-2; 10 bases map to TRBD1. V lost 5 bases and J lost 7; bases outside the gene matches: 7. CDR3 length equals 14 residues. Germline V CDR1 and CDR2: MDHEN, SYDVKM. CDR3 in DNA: TGTGCCAGCAGTCCCGGACAGGGGGTCGGTGGCTACACCTTC. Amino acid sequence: CASSPGQGVGGYTF.

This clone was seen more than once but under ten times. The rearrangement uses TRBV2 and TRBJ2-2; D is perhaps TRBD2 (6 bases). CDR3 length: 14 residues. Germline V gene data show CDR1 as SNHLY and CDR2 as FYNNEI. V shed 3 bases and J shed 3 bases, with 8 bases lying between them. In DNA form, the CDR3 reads TGTGCCAGCAGTGACGCGGGATACACCGGGGAGCTGTTTTTT. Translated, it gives CASSDAGYTGELFF.

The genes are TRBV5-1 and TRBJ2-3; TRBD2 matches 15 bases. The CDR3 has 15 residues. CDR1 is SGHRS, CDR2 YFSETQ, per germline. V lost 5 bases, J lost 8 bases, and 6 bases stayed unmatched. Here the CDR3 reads CASRPEGLAGGTQYF. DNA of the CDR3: TGCGCCAGCAGACCGGAGGGACTAGCGGGAGGTACGCAGTATTTT.

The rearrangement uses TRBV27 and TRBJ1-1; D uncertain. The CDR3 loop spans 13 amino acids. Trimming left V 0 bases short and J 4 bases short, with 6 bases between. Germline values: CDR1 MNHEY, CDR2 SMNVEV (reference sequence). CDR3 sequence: CASSLSGATEAFF. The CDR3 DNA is TGTGCCAGCAGTTTATCAGGAGCCACTGAAGCTTTCTTT.

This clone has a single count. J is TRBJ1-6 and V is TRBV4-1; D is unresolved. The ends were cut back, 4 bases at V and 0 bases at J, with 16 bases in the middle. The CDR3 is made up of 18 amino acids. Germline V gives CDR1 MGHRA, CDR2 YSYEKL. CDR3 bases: TGCGCCAGCAGCCCGCTTACTGAGTTAAGCTCCTATAATTCACCCCTCCACTTT. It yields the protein CASSPLTELSSYNSPLHF.

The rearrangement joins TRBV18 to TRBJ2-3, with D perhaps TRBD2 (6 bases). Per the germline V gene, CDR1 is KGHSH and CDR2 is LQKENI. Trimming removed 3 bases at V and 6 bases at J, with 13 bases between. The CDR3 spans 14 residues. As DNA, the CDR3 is TGTGCCAGCTCACCGGGACTCTCCGGGGATACGCAGTATTTT. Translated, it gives CASSPGLSGDTQYF.

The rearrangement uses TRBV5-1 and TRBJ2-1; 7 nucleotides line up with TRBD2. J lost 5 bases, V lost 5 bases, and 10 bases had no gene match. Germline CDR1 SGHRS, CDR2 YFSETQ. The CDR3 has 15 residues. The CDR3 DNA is TGCGCCAGCAGAGCTGGGCTAGCGGACCACAATGAGCAGTTCTTC. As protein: CASRAGLADHNEQFF.

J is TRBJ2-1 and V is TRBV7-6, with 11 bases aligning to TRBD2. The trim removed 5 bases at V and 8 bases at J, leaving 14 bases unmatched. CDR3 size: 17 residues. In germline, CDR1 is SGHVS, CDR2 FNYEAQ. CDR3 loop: CASSLRSLAGESYEQFF. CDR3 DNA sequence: TGTGCCAGCAGCCTCCGTTCACTAGCGGGGGAATCCTATGAGCAGTTCTTC.

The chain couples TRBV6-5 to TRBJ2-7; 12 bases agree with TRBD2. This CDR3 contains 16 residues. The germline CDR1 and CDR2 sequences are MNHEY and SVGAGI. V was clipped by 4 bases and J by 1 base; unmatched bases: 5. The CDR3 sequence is CASSLGGTSGSYEQYF. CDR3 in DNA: TGTGCCAGCAGTTTAGGGGGGACTAGCGGGTCCTACGAGCAGTACTTC.

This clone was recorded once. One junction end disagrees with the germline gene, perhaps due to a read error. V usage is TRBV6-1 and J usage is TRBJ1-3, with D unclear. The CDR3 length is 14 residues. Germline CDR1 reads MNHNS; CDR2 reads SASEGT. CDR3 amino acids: CASSDRGPGNTIHF. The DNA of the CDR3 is TGTGCCAGCAGTGATAGAGGGCCTGGAAACACCATACATTTT.

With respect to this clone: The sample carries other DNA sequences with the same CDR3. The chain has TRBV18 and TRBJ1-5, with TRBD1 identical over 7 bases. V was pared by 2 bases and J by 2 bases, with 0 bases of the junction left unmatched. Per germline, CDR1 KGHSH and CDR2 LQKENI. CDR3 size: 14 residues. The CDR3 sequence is CASSPGQGNQPQHF. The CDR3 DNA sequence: TGTGCCAGCTCACCAGGACAGGGCAATCAGCCCCAGCATTTT.

Here the CDR3 DNA reads TGCGCCAGCAGCTTGGAGCCGAACACCGGGGAGCTGTTTTTT. This codes for CASSLEPNTGELFF. The chain couples TRBV5-1 to TRBJ2-2; D is ambiguous. V dropped 0 bases and J dropped 0 bases, with 3 bases sitting between them. In germline, CDR1 is SGHRS, CDR2 YFSETQ. CDR3 length: 14 amino acids. Looking up the rest from reference TRBV5-1 and TRBJ2-2 gives the full variable domain: KAGVTQTPRYLIKTRGQQVTLSCSPISGHRSVSWYQQTPGQGLQFLFEYFSETQRNKGNFPGRFSGRQFSNSRSEMNVSTLELGDSALYLCASSLEPNTGELFFGEGSRLTVL.

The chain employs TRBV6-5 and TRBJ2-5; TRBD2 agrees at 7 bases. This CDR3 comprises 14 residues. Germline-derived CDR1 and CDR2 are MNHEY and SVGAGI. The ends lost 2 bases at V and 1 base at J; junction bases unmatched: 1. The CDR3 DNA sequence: TGTGCCAGCAGTTACAGGGAGGGCCAAGAGACCCAGTACTTC. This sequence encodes CASSYREGQETQYF.

Here the CDR3 DNA reads TGTGCCAGTAGTATTTATGCGGGGGCCGAGCAGTACTTC. Amino acids: CASSIYAGAEQYF. The chain uses TRBV19 and TRBJ2-7; a possible D gene is TRBD2 (7 bases). The CDR3 loop spans 13 amino acids. Trimming pared 3 bases from V and 6 bases from J, leaving 12 bases between. Looked up from germline, CDR1 is LNHDA and CDR2 is SQIVND (reference sequence).

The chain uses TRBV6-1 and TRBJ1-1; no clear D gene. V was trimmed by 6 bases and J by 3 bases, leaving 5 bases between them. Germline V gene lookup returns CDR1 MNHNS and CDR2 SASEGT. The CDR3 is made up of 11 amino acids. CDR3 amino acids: CASRRDTEAFF. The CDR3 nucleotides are TGTGCCAGCAGGCGCGACACTGAAGCTTTCTTT.

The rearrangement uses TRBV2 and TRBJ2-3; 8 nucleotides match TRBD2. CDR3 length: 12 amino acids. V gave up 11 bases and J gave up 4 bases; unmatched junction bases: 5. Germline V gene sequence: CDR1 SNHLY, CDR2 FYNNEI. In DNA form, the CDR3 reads TGTGCCGTTCGGACTAGCCCAGATACGCAGTATTTT. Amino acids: CAVRTSPDTQYF. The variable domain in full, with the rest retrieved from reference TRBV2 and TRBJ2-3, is EPEVTQTPSHQVTQMGQEVILRCVPISNHLYFYWYRQILGQKVEFLVSFYNNEISEKSEIFDDQFSVERPDGSNFTLKIRSTKLEDSAMYFCAVRTSPDTQYFGPGTRLTVL.

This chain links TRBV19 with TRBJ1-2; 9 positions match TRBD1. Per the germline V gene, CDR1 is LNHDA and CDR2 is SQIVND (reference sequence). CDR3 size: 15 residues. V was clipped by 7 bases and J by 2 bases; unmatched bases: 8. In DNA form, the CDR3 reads TGTGCCAGTACCGCCGGGACAGGGCAAAACTATGGCTACACCTTC. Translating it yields CASTAGTGQNYGYTF.

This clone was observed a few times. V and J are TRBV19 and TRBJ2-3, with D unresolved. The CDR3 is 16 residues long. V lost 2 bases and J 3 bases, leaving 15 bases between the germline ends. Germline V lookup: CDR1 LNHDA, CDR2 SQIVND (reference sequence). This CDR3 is CASSINSVVETDTQYF. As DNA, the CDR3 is TGTGCCAGTAGTATAAATTCCGTGGTGGAGACAGATACGCAGTATTTT.

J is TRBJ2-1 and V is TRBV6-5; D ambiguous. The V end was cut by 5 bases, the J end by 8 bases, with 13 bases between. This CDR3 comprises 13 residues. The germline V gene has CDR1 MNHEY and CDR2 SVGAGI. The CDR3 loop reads CASSVSNRDEQFF. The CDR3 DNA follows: TGTGCCAGCAGTGTAAGCAATCGCGATGAGCAGTTCTTC.

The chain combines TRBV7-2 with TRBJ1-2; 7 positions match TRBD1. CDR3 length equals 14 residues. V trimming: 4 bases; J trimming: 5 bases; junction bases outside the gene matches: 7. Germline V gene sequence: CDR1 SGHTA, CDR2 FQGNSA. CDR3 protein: CASSSLTGPYGYTF. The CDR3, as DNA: TGTGCCAGCAGCTCCTTGACAGGGCCATATGGCTACACCTTC.

CDR3 in amino acids: CASSYLQCPYNEQFF. Written as DNA, the CDR3 is TGTGCCAGCAGTTATTTGCAGTGCCCCTACAATGAGCAGTTCTTC. V usage is TRBV6-5 and J usage is TRBJ2-1, with D hard to call. Germline V gives CDR1 MNHEY, CDR2 SVGAGI. The CDR3 has 15 amino acids. Trimming took 3 bases from V and 2 from J, leaving 11 bases between them.